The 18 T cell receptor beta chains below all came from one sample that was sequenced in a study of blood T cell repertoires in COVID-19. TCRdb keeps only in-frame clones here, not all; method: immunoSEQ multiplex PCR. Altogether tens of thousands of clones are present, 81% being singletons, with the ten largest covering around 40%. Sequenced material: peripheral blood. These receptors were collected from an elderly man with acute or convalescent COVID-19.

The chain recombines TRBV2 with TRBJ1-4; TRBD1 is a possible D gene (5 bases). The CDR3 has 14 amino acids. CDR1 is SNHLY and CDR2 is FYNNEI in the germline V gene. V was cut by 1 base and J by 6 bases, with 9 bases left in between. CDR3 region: CASSEEAGYEKLFF. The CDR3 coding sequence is TGTGCCAGCAGTGAAGAAGCAGGGTATGAAAAACTGTTTTTT.

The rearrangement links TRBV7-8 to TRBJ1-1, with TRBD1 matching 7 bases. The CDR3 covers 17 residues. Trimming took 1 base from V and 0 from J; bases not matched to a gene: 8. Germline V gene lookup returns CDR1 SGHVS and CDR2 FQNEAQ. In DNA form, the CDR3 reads TGTGCCAGCAGCTTAGGGTTTGGACAGGCGGTGAACACTGAAGCTTTCTTT. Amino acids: CASSLGFGQAVNTEAFF.

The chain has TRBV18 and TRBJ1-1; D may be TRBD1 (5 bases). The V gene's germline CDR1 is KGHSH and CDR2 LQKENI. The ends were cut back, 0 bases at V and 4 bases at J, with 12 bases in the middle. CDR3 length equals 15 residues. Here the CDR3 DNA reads TGTGCCAGCTCACCACCCCGCGGGGCGAGCACTGAAGCTTTCTTT. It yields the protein CASSPPRGASTEAFF.

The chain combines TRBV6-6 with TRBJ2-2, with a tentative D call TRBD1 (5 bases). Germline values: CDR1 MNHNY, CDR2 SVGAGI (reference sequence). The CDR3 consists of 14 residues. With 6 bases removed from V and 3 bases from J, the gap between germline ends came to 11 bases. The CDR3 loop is CASSVDSYTGELFF. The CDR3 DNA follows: TGTGCCAGCAGCGTAGACAGCTACACCGGGGAGCTGTTTTTT.

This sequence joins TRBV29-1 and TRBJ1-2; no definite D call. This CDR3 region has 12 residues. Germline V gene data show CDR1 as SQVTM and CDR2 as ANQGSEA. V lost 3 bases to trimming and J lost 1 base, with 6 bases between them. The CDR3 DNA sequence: TGCAGCGTTGAGGGCAGTAACTATGGCTACACCTTC. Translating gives CSVEGSNYGYTF.

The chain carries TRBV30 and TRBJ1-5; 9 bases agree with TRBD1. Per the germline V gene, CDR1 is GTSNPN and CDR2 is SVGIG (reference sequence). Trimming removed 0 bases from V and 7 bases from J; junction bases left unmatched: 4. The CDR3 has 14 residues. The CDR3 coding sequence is TGTGCCTGGAGTGTGGGGACAGGGAGCCAGCCCCAGCATTTT. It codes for CAWSVGTGSQPQHF.

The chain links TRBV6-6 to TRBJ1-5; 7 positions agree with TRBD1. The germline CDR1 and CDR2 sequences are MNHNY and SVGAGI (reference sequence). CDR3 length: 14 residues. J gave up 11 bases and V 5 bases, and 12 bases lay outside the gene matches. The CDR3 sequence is CASSTRGRIQTQHF. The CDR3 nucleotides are TGTGCCAGCAGTACTAGGGGGCGCATTCAAACCCAGCATTTT.

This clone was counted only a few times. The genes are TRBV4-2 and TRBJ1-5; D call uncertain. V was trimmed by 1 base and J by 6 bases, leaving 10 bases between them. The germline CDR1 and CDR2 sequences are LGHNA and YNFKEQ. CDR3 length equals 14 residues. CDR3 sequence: CASSQAPEGQPQHF. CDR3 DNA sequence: TGTGCCAGCAGCCAAGCCCCAGAGGGTCAGCCCCAGCATTTT.

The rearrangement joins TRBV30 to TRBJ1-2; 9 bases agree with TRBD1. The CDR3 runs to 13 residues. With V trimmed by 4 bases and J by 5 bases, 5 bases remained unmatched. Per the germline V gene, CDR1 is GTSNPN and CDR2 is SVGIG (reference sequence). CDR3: CAWMDRGRYGYTF. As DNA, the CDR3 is TGTGCCTGGATGGACAGGGGACGTTATGGCTACACCTTC.

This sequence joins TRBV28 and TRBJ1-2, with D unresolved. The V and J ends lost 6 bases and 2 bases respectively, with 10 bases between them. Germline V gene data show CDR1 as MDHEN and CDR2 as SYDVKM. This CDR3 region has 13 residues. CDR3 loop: CASRDLTNYGYTF. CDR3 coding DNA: TGTGCCAGCAGGGACTTAACGAACTATGGCTACACCTTC.

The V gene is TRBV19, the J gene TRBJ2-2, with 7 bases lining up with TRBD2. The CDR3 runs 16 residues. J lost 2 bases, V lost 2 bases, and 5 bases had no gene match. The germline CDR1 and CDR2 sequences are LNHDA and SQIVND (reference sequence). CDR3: CASSITLASNTGELFF. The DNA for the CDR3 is TGTGCCAGTAGTATAACACTAGCGTCAAACACCGGGGAGCTGTTTTTT.

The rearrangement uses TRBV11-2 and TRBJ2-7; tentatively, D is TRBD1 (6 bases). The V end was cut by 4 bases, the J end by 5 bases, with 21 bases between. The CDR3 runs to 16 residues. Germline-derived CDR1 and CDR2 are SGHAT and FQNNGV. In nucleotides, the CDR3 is TGTGCCAGCAGCTCCTACTCAAACAGGGCTGGGGACGAGCAGTACTTC. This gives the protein CASSSYSNRAGDEQYF.

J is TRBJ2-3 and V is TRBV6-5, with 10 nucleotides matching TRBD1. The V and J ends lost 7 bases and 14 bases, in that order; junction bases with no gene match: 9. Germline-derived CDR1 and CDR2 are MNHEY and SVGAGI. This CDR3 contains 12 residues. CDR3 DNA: TGTGCCAGCATCCCCCGACAGGGGGCTTCGTATTTT. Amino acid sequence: CASIPRQGASYF.

The CDR3 sequence is CASSLTGYQPQHF. For the CDR3, the DNA is TGTGCCAGCAGTCTAACAGGTTATCAGCCCCAGCATTTT. The chain carries TRBV7-9 and TRBJ1-5, with D perhaps matching TRBD1 (5 bases). Looked up from germline, CDR1 is SEHNR and CDR2 is FQNEAQ (reference sequence). The V end was cut by 6 bases, the J end by 5 bases, with 11 bases between. The CDR3 extends over 13 amino acids.

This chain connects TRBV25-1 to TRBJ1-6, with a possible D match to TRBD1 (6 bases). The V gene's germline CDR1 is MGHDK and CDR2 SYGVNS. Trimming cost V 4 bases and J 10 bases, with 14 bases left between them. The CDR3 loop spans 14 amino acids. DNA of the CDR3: TGTGCCAGCAGTGTCCAACAGGGTCGGTCACCCCTCCACTTT. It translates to CASSVQQGRSPLHF.

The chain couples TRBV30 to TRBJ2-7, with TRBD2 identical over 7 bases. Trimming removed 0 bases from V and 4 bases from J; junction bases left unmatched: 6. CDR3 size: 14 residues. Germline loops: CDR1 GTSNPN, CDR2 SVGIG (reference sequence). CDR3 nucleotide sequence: TGTGCCTGGAGTGTCGACAGCGGGATTTACGAGCAGTACTTC. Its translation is CAWSVDSGIYEQYF.

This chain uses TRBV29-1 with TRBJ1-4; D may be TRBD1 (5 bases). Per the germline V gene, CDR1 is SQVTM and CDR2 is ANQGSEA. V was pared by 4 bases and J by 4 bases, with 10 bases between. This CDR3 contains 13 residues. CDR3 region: CSVVGGGNEKLFF. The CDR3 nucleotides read TGCAGCGTTGTCGGGGGGGGTAATGAAAAACTGTTTTTT.

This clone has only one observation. CDR3 residues: CASSYSGREGGHGYTF. In DNA form, the CDR3 reads TGTGCCAGCAGTTACTCGGGACGGGAAGGGGGCCATGGCTACACCTTC. The J gene is TRBJ1-2, the V gene TRBV6-6; 7 positions match TRBD1. Germline CDR1 is MNHNY and CDR2 is SVGAGI (reference sequence). The V segment lost 0 bases and the J segment 6 bases; nucleotides outside the gene matches: 10. The CDR3 has 16 amino acids.